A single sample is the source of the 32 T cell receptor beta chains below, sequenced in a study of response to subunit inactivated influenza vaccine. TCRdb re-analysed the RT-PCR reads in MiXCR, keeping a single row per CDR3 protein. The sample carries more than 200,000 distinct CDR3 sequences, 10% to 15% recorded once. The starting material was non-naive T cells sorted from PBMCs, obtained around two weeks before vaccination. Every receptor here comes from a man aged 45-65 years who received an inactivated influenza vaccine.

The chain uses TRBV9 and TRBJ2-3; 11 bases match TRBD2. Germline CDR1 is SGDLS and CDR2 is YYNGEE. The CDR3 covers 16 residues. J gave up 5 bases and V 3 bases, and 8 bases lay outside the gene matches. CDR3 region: CASSASSGRSGDTQYF. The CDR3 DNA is TGTGCCAGCAGCGCCTCTAGCGGGAGGTCAGGAGATACGCAGTATTTT.

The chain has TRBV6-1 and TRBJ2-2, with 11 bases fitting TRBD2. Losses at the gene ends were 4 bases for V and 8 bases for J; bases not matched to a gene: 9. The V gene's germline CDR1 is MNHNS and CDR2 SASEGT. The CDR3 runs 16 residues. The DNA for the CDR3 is TGTGCCAGCAGTGCCCCCTTAGCGGGGGGGACTGGGGAGCTGTTTTTT. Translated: CASSAPLAGGTGELFF.

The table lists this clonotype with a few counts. CDR3: CSVGEQGAQPQHF. CDR3 nucleotide sequence: TGCAGCGTTGGGGAACAGGGGGCCCAGCCCCAGCATTTT. This chain joins TRBV29-1 and TRBJ1-5, with 9 bases fitting TRBD1. Germline CDR1 SQVTM, CDR2 ANQGSEA. This CDR3 is built from 13 residues. The trim removed 4 bases at V and 7 bases at J, leaving 5 bases unmatched.

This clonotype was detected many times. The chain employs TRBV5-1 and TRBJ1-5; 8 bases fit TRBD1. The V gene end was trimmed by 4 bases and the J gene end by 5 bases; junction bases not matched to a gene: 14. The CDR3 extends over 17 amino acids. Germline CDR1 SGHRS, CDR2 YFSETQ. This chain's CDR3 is CASSAGPTGDVYQPQHF. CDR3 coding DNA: TGCGCCAGCAGCGCCGGCCCGACAGGGGACGTCTATCAGCCCCAGCATTTT.

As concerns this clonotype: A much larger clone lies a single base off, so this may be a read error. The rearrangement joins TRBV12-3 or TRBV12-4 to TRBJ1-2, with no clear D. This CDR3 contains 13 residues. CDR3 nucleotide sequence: TGTGCCAGCAGTTCTAGTATTCGCTATGGCTTCACCTTC. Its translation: CASSSSIRYGFTF.

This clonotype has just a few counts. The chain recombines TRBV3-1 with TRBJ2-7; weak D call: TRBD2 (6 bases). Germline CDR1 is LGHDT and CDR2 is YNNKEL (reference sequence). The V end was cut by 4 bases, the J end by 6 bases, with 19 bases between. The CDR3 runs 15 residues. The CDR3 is CASSPVLAGRGEQYF. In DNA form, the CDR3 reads TGTGCCAGCAGCCCAGTCTTGGCGGGACGCGGCGAGCAGTACTTC.

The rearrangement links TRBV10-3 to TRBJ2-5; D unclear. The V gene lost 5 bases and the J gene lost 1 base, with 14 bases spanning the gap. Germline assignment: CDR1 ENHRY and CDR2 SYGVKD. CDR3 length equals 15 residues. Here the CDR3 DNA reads TGTGCCATCAGTTCAGTGCTATCCGCCCAAGAGACCCAGTACTTC. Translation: CAISSVLSAQETQYF.

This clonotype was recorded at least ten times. In nucleotides, the CDR3 is TGTGCCAGCAGCCCACTAGCGGGGGGCACAGATACGCAGTATTTT. Its translation: CASSPLAGGTDTQYF. The chain recombines TRBV4-2 with TRBJ2-3, with 11 bases lining up with TRBD2. The J segment lost 1 base and the V segment lost 4 bases, leaving 1 base of the junction unmatched. CDR3 length equals 15 residues. Germline V gene sequence: CDR1 LGHNA, CDR2 YNFKEQ.

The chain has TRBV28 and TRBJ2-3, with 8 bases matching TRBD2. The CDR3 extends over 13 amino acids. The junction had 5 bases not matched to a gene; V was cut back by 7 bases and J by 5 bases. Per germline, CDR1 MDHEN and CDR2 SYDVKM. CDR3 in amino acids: CASTHGRVDTQYF. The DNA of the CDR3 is TGTGCCAGCACCCACGGGAGGGTAGATACGCAGTATTTT.

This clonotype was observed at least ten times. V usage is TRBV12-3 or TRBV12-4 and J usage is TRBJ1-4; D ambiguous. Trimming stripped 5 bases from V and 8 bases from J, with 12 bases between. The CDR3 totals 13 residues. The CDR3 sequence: CASSAPNGEKLFF. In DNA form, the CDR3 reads TGTGCCAGCAGTGCTCCGAATGGCGAAAAACTGTTTTTT.

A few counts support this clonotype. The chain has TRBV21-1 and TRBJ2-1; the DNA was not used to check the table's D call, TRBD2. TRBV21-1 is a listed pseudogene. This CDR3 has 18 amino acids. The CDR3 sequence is CASSKSVSSGSPYNEQFF. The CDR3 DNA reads TGTGCCAGCAGCAAATCTGTTTCTAGCGGGAGTCCCTACAATGAGCAGTTCTTC.

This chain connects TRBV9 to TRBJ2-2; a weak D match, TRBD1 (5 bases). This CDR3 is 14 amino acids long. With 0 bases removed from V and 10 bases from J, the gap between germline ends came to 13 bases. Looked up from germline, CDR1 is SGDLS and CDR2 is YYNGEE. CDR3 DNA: TGTGCCAGCAGCGTAGAGGACACCCTCGAGGAGCTGTTTTTT. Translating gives CASSVEDTLEELFF.

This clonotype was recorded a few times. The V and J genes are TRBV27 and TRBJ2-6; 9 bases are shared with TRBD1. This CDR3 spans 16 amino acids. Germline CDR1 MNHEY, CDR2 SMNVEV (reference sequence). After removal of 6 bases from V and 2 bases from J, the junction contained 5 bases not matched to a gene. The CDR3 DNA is TGTGCCAGCAGAAGTGGGACAGGGACTGGGGCCAACGTCCTGACTTTC. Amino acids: CASRSGTGTGANVLTF.

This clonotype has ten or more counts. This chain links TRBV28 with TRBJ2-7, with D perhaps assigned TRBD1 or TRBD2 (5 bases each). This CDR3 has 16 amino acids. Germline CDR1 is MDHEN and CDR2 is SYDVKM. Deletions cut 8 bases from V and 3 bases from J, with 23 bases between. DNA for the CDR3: TGTGCCAGCCCTTTCGGGGCAGAACCCTTTTTCTACGAGCAGTACTTC. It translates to CASPFGAEPFFYEQYF. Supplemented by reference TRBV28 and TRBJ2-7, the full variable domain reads DVKVTQSSRYLVKRTGEKVFLECVQDMDHENMFWYRQDPGLGLRLIYFSYDVKMKEKGDIPEGYSVSREKKERFSLILESASTNQTSMYLCASPFGAEPFFYEQYFGPGTRLTVT.

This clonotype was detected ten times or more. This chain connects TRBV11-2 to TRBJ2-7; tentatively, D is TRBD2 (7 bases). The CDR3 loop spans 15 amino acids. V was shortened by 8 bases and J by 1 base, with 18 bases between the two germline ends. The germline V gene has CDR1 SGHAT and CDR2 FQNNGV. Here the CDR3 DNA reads TGTGCCAGCGGGGAGGGGGTGACTAATTCCTACGAGCAGTACTTC. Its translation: CASGEGVTNSYEQYF.

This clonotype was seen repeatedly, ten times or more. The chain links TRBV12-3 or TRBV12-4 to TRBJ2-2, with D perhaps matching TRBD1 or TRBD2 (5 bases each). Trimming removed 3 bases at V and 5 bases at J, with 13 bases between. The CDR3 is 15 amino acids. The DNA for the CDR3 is TGTGCCAGCAGTTTCTACGGGGCAAGAACCGGGGAGCTGTTTTTT. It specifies CASSFYGARTGELFF.

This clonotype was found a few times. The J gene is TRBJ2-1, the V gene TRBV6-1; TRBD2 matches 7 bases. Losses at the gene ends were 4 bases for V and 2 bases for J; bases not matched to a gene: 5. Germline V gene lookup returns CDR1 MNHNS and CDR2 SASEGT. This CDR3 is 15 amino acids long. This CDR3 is CASSVTGGPYNEQFF. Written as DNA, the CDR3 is TGTGCCAGCAGTGTCACGGGAGGCCCCTACAATGAGCAGTTCTTC.

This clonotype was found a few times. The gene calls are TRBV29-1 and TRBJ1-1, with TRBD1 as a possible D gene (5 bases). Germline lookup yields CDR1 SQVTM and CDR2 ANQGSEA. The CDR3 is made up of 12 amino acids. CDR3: CSGHIMNTEAFF. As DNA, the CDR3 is TGCAGTGGACATATCATGAACACTGAAGCTTTCTTT. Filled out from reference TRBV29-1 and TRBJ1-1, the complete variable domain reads SAVISQKPSRDICQRGTSLTIQCQVDSQVTMMFWYRQQPGQSLTLIATANQGSEATYESGFVIDKFPISRPNLTFSTLTVSNMSPEDSSIYLCSGHIMNTEAFFGQGTRLTVV.

CDR3 amino acids: CASSYFLGPGGSSNQPQHF. CDR3 coding DNA: TGTGCCAGCAGTTATTTTTTGGGGCCAGGGGGTTCGAGCAATCAGCCCCAGCATTTT. This sequence joins TRBV6-2 or TRBV6-3 and TRBJ1-5, with 7 nucleotides matching TRBD1. The CDR3 is 19 residues long. Germline lookup yields CDR1 MNHEY and CDR2 SVGEGT. V dropped 3 bases and J dropped 1; count of bases not matched to a gene: 15.

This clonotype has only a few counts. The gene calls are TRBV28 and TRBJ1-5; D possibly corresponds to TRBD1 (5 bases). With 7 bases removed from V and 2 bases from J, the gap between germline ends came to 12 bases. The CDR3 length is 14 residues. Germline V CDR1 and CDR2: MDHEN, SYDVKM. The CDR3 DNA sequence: TGTGCCAGCACAGGGCCGGTCGGCAATCAGCCCCAGCATTTT. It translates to CASTGPVGNQPQHF.

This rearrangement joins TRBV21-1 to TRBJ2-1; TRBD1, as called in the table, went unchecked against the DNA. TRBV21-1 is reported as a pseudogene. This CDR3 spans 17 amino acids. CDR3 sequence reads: CASSPFVIGQGNNEQFF. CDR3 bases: TGTGCCAGCAGCCCGTTCGTAATCGGACAGGGCAACAATGAGCAGTTCTTC.

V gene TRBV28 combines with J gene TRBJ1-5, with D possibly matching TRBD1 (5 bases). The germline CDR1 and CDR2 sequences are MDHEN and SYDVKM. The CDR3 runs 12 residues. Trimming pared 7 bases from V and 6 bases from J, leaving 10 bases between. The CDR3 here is CASMGVFQPQHF. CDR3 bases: TGTGCCAGCATGGGGGTCTTTCAGCCCCAGCATTTT.

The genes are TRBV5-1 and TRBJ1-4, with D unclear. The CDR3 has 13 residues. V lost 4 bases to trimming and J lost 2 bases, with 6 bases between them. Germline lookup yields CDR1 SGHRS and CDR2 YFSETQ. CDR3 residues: CASSPGTNEKLFF. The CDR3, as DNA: TGCGCCAGCAGCCCGGGGACTAATGAAAAACTGTTTTTT. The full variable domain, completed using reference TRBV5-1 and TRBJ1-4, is KAGVTQTPRYLIKTRGQQVTLSCSPISGHRSVSWYQQTPGQGLQFLFEYFSETQRNKGNFPGRFSGRQFSNSRSEMNVSTLELGDSALYLCASSPGTNEKLFFGSGTQLSVL.

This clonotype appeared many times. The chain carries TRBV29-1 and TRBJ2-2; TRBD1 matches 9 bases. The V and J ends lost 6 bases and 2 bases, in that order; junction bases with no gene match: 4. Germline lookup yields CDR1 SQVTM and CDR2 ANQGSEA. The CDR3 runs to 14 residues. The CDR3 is CSVQGASNTGELFF. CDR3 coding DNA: TGCAGCGTACAGGGGGCGAGTAACACCGGGGAGCTGTTTTTT.

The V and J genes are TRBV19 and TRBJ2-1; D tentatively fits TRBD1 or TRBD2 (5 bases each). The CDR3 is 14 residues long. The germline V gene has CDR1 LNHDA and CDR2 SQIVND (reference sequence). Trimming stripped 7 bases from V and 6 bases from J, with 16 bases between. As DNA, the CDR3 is TGTGCCAGTAATCCGGGACGGCAGTTCAATGAGCAGTTCTTC. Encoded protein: CASNPGRQFNEQFF.

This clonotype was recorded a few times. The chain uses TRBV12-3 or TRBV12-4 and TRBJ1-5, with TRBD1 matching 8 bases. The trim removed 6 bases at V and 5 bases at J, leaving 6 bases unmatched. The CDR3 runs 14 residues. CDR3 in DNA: TGTGCCAGCAGGACACGGGACAGGTATCAGCCCCAGCATTTT. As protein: CASRTRDRYQPQHF.

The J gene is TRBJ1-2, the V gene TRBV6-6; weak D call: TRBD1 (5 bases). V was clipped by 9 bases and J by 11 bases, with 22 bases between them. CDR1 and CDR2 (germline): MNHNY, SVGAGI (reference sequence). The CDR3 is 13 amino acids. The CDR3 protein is CASLGGMGEGYTF. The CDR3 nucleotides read TGTGCCAGTCTTGGGGGGATGGGTGAAGGATACACCTTC.

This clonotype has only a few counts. CDR3 bases: TGTGCCAGCAGTTACGGACAGGAATCGAACACCGGGGAGCTGTTTTTT. It is translated as CASSYGQESNTGELFF. The chain links TRBV6-2 or TRBV6-3 to TRBJ2-2; 7 nucleotides match TRBD1. The germline gives CDR1 MNHEY, CDR2 SVGEGT. This CDR3 has 16 amino acids. The V and J ends lost 2 bases and 0 bases, in that order; junction bases with no gene match: 3.

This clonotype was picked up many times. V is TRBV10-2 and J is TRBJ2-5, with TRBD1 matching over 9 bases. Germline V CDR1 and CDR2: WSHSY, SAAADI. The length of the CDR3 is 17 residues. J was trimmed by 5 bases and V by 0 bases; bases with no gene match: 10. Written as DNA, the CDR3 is TGCGCCAGCAGTGAGTCGACAGGGACAGGGCGGCAGGAGACCCAGTACTTC. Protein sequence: CASSESTGTGRQETQYF.

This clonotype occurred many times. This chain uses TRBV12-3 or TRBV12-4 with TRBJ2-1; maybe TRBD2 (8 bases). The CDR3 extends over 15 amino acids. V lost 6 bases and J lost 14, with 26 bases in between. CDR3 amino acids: CASSSSGLAGRGEFF. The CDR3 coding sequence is TGTGCCAGCAGCTCCTCGGGGCTAGCGGGCAGGGGGGAGTTCTTC.

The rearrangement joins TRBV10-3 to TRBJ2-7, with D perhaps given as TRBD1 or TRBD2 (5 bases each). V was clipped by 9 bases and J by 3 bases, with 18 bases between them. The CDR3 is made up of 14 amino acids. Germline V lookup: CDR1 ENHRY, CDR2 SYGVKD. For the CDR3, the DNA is TGTGCCATTGCCTCTTTCGGGACGAACTACGAGCAGTACTTC. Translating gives CAIASFGTNYEQYF.

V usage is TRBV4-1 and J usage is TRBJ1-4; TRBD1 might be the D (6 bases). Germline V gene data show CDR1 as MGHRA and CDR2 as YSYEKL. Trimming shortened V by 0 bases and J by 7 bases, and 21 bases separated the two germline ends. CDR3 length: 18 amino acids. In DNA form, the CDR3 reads TGCGCCAGCAGCCAAGATCCCCCAGGGGACGCGATCCGTGAAAAACTGTTTTTT. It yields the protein CASSQDPPGDAIREKLFF.